Below, 3 T cell receptor beta chains from the same sample are listed, as sequenced in a study of identical twins. TCRdb ran MiXCR on the 5' RACE reads and lists one entry per CDR3 protein. This sample has hundreds of thousands of distinct CDR3 sequences; roughly 20% occur once, and the top ten carry around 13%. This sample also belongs to another study, concerning T cells expressing NK-cell markers.

Sequencing was done on a sample of PBMCs. These TCRs come from a woman between 18 and 29 years old in good health.

This clonotype was seen a handful of times. This sequence joins TRBV6-1 and TRBJ1-2; 9 bases agree with TRBD1. The germline gives CDR1 MNHNS, CDR2 SASEGT. Trimming cost V 7 bases and J 2 bases; bases outside gene matches: 8. CDR3 length: 15 amino acids. This CDR3 reads CASTPFDRGNYGYTF. CDR3 DNA: TGTGCCAGCACCCCCTTTGACAGGGGGAACTATGGCTACACCTTC.

The chain joins TRBV5-6 to TRBJ2-1; 8 bases align to TRBD2. Germline assignment: CDR1 SGHDT and CDR2 YYEEEE. The CDR3 has 15 residues. Trimming cost V 0 bases and J 4 bases; bases outside gene matches: 3. CDR3 DNA sequence: TGTGCCAGCAGCTTGGTACTAGCGGTTTACAATGAGCAGTTCTTC. This gives the protein CASSLVLAVYNEQFF.

V gene TRBV5-1 combines with J gene TRBJ2-7; 9 nucleotides match TRBD1. Trimming cost V 2 bases and J 7 bases; bases outside gene matches: 10. The V gene's germline CDR1 is SGHRS and CDR2 YFSETQ. This CDR3 region has 15 residues. The CDR3 loop is CASSFDGQGSGEQYF. The CDR3 DNA follows: TGCGCCAGCAGCTTTGACGGACAGGGGTCTGGGGAGCAGTACTTC.